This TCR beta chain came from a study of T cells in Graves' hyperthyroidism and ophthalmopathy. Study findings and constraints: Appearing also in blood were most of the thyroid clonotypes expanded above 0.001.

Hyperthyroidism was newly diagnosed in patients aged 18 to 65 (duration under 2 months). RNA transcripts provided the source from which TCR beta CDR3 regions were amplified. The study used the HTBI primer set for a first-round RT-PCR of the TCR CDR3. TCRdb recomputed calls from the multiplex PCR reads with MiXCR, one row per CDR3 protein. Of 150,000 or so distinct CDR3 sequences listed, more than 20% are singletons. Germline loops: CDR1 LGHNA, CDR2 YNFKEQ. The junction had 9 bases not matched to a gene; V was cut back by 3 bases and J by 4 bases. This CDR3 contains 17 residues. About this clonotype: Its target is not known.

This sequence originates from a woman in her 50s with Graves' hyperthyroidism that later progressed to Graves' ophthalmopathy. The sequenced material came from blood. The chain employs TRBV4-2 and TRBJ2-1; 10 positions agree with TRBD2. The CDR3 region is CASSQGESGRGYNEQFF. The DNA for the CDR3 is TGTGCCAGCAGCCAGGGAGAAAGCGGGAGGGGGTACAATGAGCAGTTCTTC.